Following are 28 T cell receptor beta chains from one sample sequenced in a study of T cell repertoires in cytomegalovirus infection. TCRdb re-called the reads through MiXCR, storing one row per CDR3 protein. The table has more than 250,000 distinct CDR3 sequences, around 25% seen once. Their antigens are not known. The sequencing used cultured PBMCs, collected from culture after CMV antigen stimulation. These receptors originate from a human donor in good health (CMV status not recorded). Some clones in this sample may be carry-over from other donors' samples.

This clonotype was detected only a few times. V is TRBV20-1 and J is TRBJ2-2, with D perhaps matching TRBD1 (5 bases). CDR3 size: 13 residues. In germline, CDR1 is DFQATT, CDR2 SNEGSKA (reference sequence). Here the CDR3 DNA reads TGCAGGGTAGGACAACCGAACACCGGGGAGCTGTTTTTT. Amino acids: CRVGQPNTGELFF.

DNA of the CDR3: TGTGCCATCACCGAAGGAGGGTTTAAATACGAGCAGTACTTC. It translates to CAITEGGFKYEQYF. V usage is TRBV10-3 and J usage is TRBJ2-7; D is possibly TRBD2 (6 bases). Germline V gives CDR1 ENHRY, CDR2 SYGVKD. There are 14 residues in the CDR3. Trimming shortened V by 7 bases and J by 4 bases, and 17 bases separated the two germline ends.

The chain recombines TRBV7-9 with TRBJ1-1; D ambiguous. The CDR3 is made up of 14 amino acids. With 2 bases removed from V and 2 bases from J, the gap between germline ends came to 9 bases. Germline CDR1 reads SEHNR; CDR2 reads FQNEAQ (reference sequence). The DNA of the CDR3 is TGTGCCAGCAGCTTACAACAATTAAACACTGAAGCTTTCTTT. It encodes CASSLQQLNTEAFF.

The chain joins TRBV7-9 to TRBJ2-5; D uncertain. The CDR3 covers 14 residues. CDR1 SEHNR and CDR2 FQNEAQ come from the germline V gene (reference sequence). Trimming removed 4 bases at V and 3 bases at J, with 12 bases between. DNA for the CDR3: TGTGCCAGCAGCTCCAAGGCCTCCAAAGAGACCCAGTACTTC. Protein: CASSSKASKETQYF.

The CDR3 here is CASSPQGAWGSNQPQHF. CDR3 coding DNA: TGTGCCAGCAGTCCTCAGGGGGCTTGGGGCAGCAATCAGCCCCAGCATTTT. V usage is TRBV28 and J usage is TRBJ1-5, with 8 bases matching TRBD1. The CDR3 contains 17 residues. CDR1 is MDHEN and CDR2 is SYDVKM in the germline V gene. The trim removed 5 bases at V and 1 base at J, leaving 10 bases unmatched.

Here the CDR3 DNA reads TGCGCCAGCAGCCAAGATCCACAGCATAACAATGAGCAGTTCTTC. It codes for CASSQDPQHNNEQFF. This chain links TRBV4-1 with TRBJ2-1; D ambiguous. The CDR3 is 15 amino acids. Germline CDR1 reads MGHRA; CDR2 reads YSYEKL. V lost 0 bases, J lost 5 bases, and 11 bases lay in between.

The chain recombines TRBV6-2 or TRBV6-3 with TRBJ2-2; D unresolved. Deletions cut 8 bases from V and 4 bases from J, with 14 bases between. CDR1 MNHEY and CDR2 SVGEGT come from the germline V gene. The CDR3 covers 14 residues. CDR3 coding DNA: TGTGCCAGCGCAGACCAGCGCCTCACCGGGGAGCTGTTTTTT. This gives the protein CASADQRLTGELFF.

At least ten counts were recorded for this clonotype. V gene TRBV7-9 combines with J gene TRBJ2-1, with a weak D call TRBD1 (6 bases). Trimming shortened V by 1 base and J by 0 bases, and 7 bases separated the two germline ends. Germline CDR1 and CDR2: SEHNR and FQNEAQ (reference sequence). The CDR3 is 15 residues long. The CDR3 bases are TGTGCCAGCAGCTTAGTCAGGGGCTCCTACAATGAGCAGTTCTTC. Protein: CASSLVRGSYNEQFF.

This chain links TRBV29-1 with TRBJ2-3; D remains ambiguous. The CDR3 runs to 11 residues. The germline CDR1 and CDR2 sequences are SQVTM and ANQGSEA. V lost 7 bases and J lost 8, with 13 bases in between. This CDR3 is CSGIGRGTQYF. CDR3 nucleotide sequence: TGCAGCGGGATCGGGCGAGGTACGCAGTATTTT.

This clonotype was observed many times. The J gene is TRBJ2-3, the V gene TRBV6-1; D gene uncertain. There are 15 residues in the CDR3. Germline CDR1 reads MNHNS; CDR2 reads SASEGT. V lost 1 base, J lost 0 bases, and 8 bases lay in between. CDR3 region: CASSEDPESTDTQYF. The CDR3 nucleotides are TGTGCCAGCAGTGAAGATCCGGAAAGCACAGATACGCAGTATTTT.

V gene TRBV15 combines with J gene TRBJ1-3; D uncertain. The germline V gene encodes CDR1 LNHNV and CDR2 YYDKDF (reference sequence). The CDR3 contains 15 residues. V lost 4 bases, J lost 4 bases, and 14 bases lay in between. CDR3: CATSIGGVEGNTIYF. The CDR3 DNA is TGTGCCACCAGCATCGGTGGGGTGGAGGGAAACACCATATATTTT.

This clonotype showed up many times. The chain employs TRBV7-8 and TRBJ2-1; TRBD2 matches at 7 bases. Germline loops: CDR1 SGHVS, CDR2 FQNEAQ. V was pared by 7 bases and J by 2 bases, with 8 bases of the junction left unmatched. The CDR3 spans 15 residues. CDR3 DNA: TGTGCCAGCACCTCGCGGGGGACGACCTACAATGAGCAGTTCTTC. Residues: CASTSRGTTYNEQFF. Drawing the rest from reference TRBV7-8 and TRBJ2-1, the complete variable domain is GAGVSQSPRYKVAKRGQDVALRCDPISGHVSLFWYQQALGQGPEFLTYFQNEAQLDKSGLPSDRFFAERPEGSVSTLKIQRTQQEDSAVYLCASTSRGTTYNEQFFGPGTRLTVL.

The sample holds many counts of this clonotype. CDR3 residues: CASSRSGQGGYEQFF. CDR3 DNA sequence: TGTGCCAGCAGCCGATCGGGACAGGGGGGTTATGAGCAGTTCTTC. The chain combines TRBV7-2 with TRBJ2-1, with 11 nucleotides matching TRBD1. CDR1 and CDR2 (germline): SGHTA, FQGNSA. J gave up 8 bases and V 5 bases, and 8 bases lay outside the gene matches. The CDR3 spans 15 residues.

The V call is TRBV12-3 or TRBV12-4, the J call TRBJ1-1; no reliable D call. The CDR3 sequence is 14 residues long. V gave up 6 bases and J gave up 1 base, with 12 bases separating them. CDR3 sequence: CASSYIQSNTEAFF. The CDR3 DNA is TGTGCCAGCAGCTACATCCAGTCGAACACTGAAGCTTTCTTT.

The chain uses TRBV7-2 and TRBJ2-7; the match to TRBD2 covers 7 bases. V lost 0 bases to trimming and J lost 3 bases; unmatched junction nucleotides: 2. The CDR3 length is 14 residues. From germline, CDR1 is SGHTA and CDR2 FQGNSA. The CDR3 coding sequence is TGTGCCAGCAGCTTAGCGTGGGGGGGCTACGAGCAGTACGTC. Its translation: CASSLAWGGYEQYV.

The table lists this clonotype with a few counts. The V call is TRBV5-1, the J call TRBJ2-5, with 9 bases lining up with TRBD1. Germline V gene lookup returns CDR1 SGHRS and CDR2 YFSETQ. The CDR3 has 16 amino acids. After removal of 4 bases from V and 5 bases from J, the junction contained 12 bases not matched to a gene. The CDR3 nucleotides read TGCGCCAGCAGCCGGGGACAGGGTCCCAGTGGTGAGACCCAGTACTTC. Protein product: CASSRGQGPSGETQYF.

The chain is built from TRBV6-6 and TRBJ1-6; D may be TRBD1 (5 bases). The V and J ends lost 0 bases and 6 bases respectively, with 30 bases between them. Germline CDR1 MNHNY, CDR2 SVGAGI (reference sequence). This CDR3 is built from 22 residues. The CDR3 reads CASSYSSFRLSGQGALNSPLHF. In nucleotides, the CDR3 is TGTGCCAGCAGTTACTCGAGTTTTCGGTTGAGTGGGCAGGGCGCCCTTAATTCACCCCTCCACTTT.

The rearrangement uses TRBV5-1 and TRBJ2-3, with 13 bases matching TRBD2. Germline lookup yields CDR1 SGHRS and CDR2 YFSETQ. The CDR3 runs 17 residues. V lost 3 bases and J lost 13; bases outside the gene matches: 17. The CDR3 sequence: CASSSGLAGEYSRAEYF. CDR3 coding DNA: TGCGCCAGCAGCTCCGGACTAGCGGGAGAGTACTCGAGGGCGGAGTATTTT.

There are a few counts of this clonotype. The chain carries TRBV7-7 and TRBJ1-1; D remains ambiguous. V gave up 5 bases and J gave up 1 base, with 8 bases separating them. The CDR3 has 13 residues. Germline loops: CDR1 SSHAT, CDR2 FNYEAQ (reference sequence). CDR3 sequence: CASSADENTEAFF. For the CDR3, the DNA is TGTGCCAGCAGCGCGGACGAGAACACTGAAGCTTTCTTT.

This clonotype was counted at least ten times. The CDR3: CASSFTGSGQETQYF. DNA for the CDR3: TGTGCCAGCAGCTTCACAGGGTCTGGTCAAGAGACCCAGTACTTC. The chain is built from TRBV7-6 and TRBJ2-5, with D possibly being TRBD1 (6 bases). Per the germline V gene, CDR1 is SGHVS and CDR2 is FNYEAQ. V was shortened by 3 bases and J by 2 bases, with 13 bases between the two germline ends. The CDR3 sequence is 15 residues long.

This clonotype occurred many times. V usage is TRBV7-2 and J usage is TRBJ2-3; 10 bases match TRBD2. The CDR3 is 14 amino acids. The germline CDR1 and CDR2 sequences are SGHTA and FQGNSA. V trimming: 5 bases; J trimming: 6 bases; junction bases outside the gene matches: 5. CDR3 bases: TGTGCCAGCAGCCCTAGCGGGAGTGGGGATACGCAGTATTTT. It codes for CASSPSGSGDTQYF.

This chain uses TRBV7-8 with TRBJ2-1, with D perhaps TRBD2 (7 bases). Trimming shortened V by 4 bases and J by 10 bases, and 14 bases separated the two germline ends. Germline CDR1 and CDR2: SGHVS and FQNEAQ. The CDR3 has 13 amino acids. In DNA, the CDR3 is TGTGCCAGCAGCTGGGAAACGGGGGGCGAGCAGTTCTTC. It encodes CASSWETGGEQFF. Full variable domain (missing parts from reference TRBV7-8 and TRBJ2-1): GAGVSQSPRYKVAKRGQDVALRCDPISGHVSLFWYQQALGQGPEFLTYFQNEAQLDKSGLPSDRFFAERPEGSVSTLKIQRTQQEDSAVYLCASSWETGGEQFFGPGTRLTVL.

The chain recombines TRBV19 with TRBJ2-5; D ambiguous. V lost 1 base to trimming and J lost 6 bases, with 9 bases between them. The CDR3 consists of 13 residues. Germline V gene lookup returns CDR1 LNHDA and CDR2 SQIVND (reference sequence). CDR3 sequence: CASSIADVQTQYF. CDR3 nucleotides: TGTGCCAGTAGTATAGCGGATGTCCAGACCCAGTACTTC.

This clonotype was recorded many times. The chain recombines TRBV11-3 with TRBJ2-1; maybe TRBD1 (5 bases). The CDR3 contains 14 residues. Germline-derived CDR1 and CDR2 are SGHNT and YENEEA. V was clipped by 0 bases and J by 10 bases, with 13 bases between them. The CDR3 nucleotides are TGTGCCAGCAGCTTAGATCAGACAGCCCGAGAGCAGTTCTTC. It codes for CASSLDQTAREQFF.

This clonotype was counted many times. V usage is TRBV7-2 and J usage is TRBJ1-5; weak D call: TRBD1 (5 bases). V was cut by 1 base and J by 5 bases, with 6 bases left in between. This CDR3 spans 13 amino acids. The germline gives CDR1 SGHTA, CDR2 FQGNSA. The CDR3 sequence: CASSLETDQPQHF. CDR3 sequence (DNA): TGTGCCAGCAGCTTAGAGACAGATCAGCCCCAGCATTTT.

The V gene is TRBV2, the J gene TRBJ1-2; a possible D gene is TRBD1 (6 bases). There are 12 residues in the CDR3. CDR1 SNHLY and CDR2 FYNNEI come from the germline V gene. Trimming left V 11 bases short and J 4 bases short, with 14 bases between. CDR3 nucleotide sequence: TGTGCCGGATCAGGGGACATCTATGGCTACACCTTC. Protein sequence: CAGSGDIYGYTF.

This clonotype was seen a few times. This chain connects TRBV27 to TRBJ1-2; D may be TRBD1 (6 bases). CDR1 and CDR2 from the germline V gene are MNHEY and SMNVEV (reference sequence). The V and J ends lost 4 bases and 2 bases respectively, with 14 bases between them. CDR3 size: 15 residues. CDR3 amino acids: CASSWIQGANYGYTF. For the CDR3, the DNA is TGTGCCAGCAGTTGGATACAGGGAGCCAACTATGGCTACACCTTC.

This clonotype occurred a few times. The chain carries TRBV6-1 and TRBJ1-5; 7 positions agree with TRBD1. Looked up from germline, CDR1 is MNHNS and CDR2 is SASEGT. Trimming took 5 bases from V and 0 from J; bases not matched to a gene: 4. The CDR3 has 15 amino acids. As DNA, the CDR3 is TGTGCCAGCAGTCGGGACAGTCTTAGCAATCAGCCCCAGCATTTT. Amino acids: CASSRDSLSNQPQHF.